This T cell receptor (beta chain) was sequenced during a study of OX40 agonist ivuxolimab in advanced cancers. Across the study: In this trial design, patients received ivuxolimab intravenously at 0.01 to 10 mg/kg every 2 weeks.

The data were produced by immunoSEQ multiplex PCR, yet TCRdb's version contains in-frame clones alone and is incomplete. The table includes around 46,000 clones, roughly nine tenths detected once. Patients with autoimmune history or systemic immunosuppression were excluded. Sample: CD4+ or CD8+ T cells sorted from blood, taken in a trial of the OX40 agonist ivuxolimab. The receptor's source is an adult with an advanced solid tumor such as melanoma, head and neck, liver or kidney cancer.

The CDR3 nucleotides are TGTGCCACTACGGGACTAGCGGAGGTTCAAGAGACCCAGTACTTC. Translating gives CATTGLAEVQETQYF. The rearrangement uses TRBV15 and TRBJ2-5, with 11 bases identical to TRBD2. This CDR3 comprises 15 residues. The V and J ends lost 9 bases and 2 bases, in that order; junction bases with no gene match: 8. Per germline, CDR1 LNHNV and CDR2 YYDKDF (reference sequence).